These 27 T cell receptor beta chains came from one sample sequenced in a study of shared clonotypes between healthy human individuals. Profiled with immunoSEQ multiplex PCR; TCRdb holds only in-frame clones, not every one. This table has hundreds of thousands of clones, about 95% appearing once. Naive CD8 populations comprised CD45RO-negative cells positively selected for CCR7, excluding terminally differentiated effector memory CD45RA+ cells. Specimen: naive CD8+ T cells sorted from blood. These receptors all come from a woman in her 30s in good health.

The chain combines TRBV28 with TRBJ2-7; unclear D gene. CDR3 size: 12 residues. V was clipped by 6 bases and J by 3 bases, with 9 bases between them. CDR1 and CDR2 (germline): MDHEN, SYDVKM. CDR3 nucleotide sequence: TGTGCCAGCAGCGCGCGGATCTACGAGCAGTACTTC. Translation: CASSARIYEQYF.

The V and J genes are TRBV9 and TRBJ2-2, with 13 nucleotides matching TRBD2. The CDR3 loop spans 17 amino acids. The V gene end was trimmed by 3 bases and the J gene end by 7 bases; junction bases not matched to a gene: 9. Germline CDR1 and CDR2: SGDLS and YYNGEE. CDR3 protein: CASSAGGLAGEVGELFF. The CDR3 coding sequence is TGTGCCAGCAGCGCCGGAGGACTAGCGGGAGAGGTCGGGGAGCTGTTTTTT.

This clone was found a few times. This chain joins TRBV27 and TRBJ2-7, with 9 bases matching TRBD2. The germline gives CDR1 MNHEY, CDR2 SMNVEV (reference sequence). CDR3 length: 15 amino acids. V shed 4 bases, J shed 2 bases, and the junction held 6 bases outside the gene matches. The CDR3 DNA is TGTGCCAGCAGTTCGTGGACTAGCGCGCCCTACGAGCAGTACTTC. It is translated as CASSSWTSAPYEQYF.

The chain has TRBV28 and TRBJ2-2; 9 bases fit TRBD1. The CDR3 contains 17 residues. J gave up 4 bases and V 4 bases, and 10 bases lay outside the gene matches. CDR1 is MDHEN and CDR2 is SYDVKM in the germline V gene. The CDR3 loop reads CASSSFNRDRVTGELFF. The DNA of the CDR3 is TGTGCCAGCAGTTCATTTAACCGGGACAGGGTCACCGGGGAGCTGTTTTTT.

A word on this clone: Other DNA sequences in the sample encode the same CDR3. The chain couples TRBV9 to TRBJ2-7, with D perhaps TRBD2 (5 bases). Germline loops: CDR1 SGDLS, CDR2 YYNGEE. The CDR3 loop spans 13 amino acids. V was shortened by 3 bases and J by 3 bases, with 10 bases between the two germline ends. Here the CDR3 DNA reads TGTGCCAGCAGCGCGGACCGGGGCTACGAGCAGTACTTC. It codes for CASSADRGYEQYF.

The CDR3, as DNA: TGTGCCAGCAGCCCGCCCGGGGTACACTTGAACACTGAAGCTTTCTTT. This sequence encodes CASSPPGVHLNTEAFF. The V gene is TRBV7-9, the J gene TRBJ1-1, with D uncertain. This CDR3 spans 16 amino acids. CDR1 is SEHNR, CDR2 FQNEAQ, per germline (reference sequence). Trimming left V 5 bases short and J 0 bases short, with 16 bases between.

With respect to this clone: This same CDR3 is encoded by further DNA sequences in the sample. CDR3 protein: CASSFGNNEQFF. In DNA form, the CDR3 reads TGTGCCAGCAGTTTCGGGAACAATGAGCAGTTCTTC. V is TRBV28 and J is TRBJ2-1; perhaps TRBD2 as D (5 bases). The length of the CDR3 is 12 residues. V gave up 3 bases and J gave up 5 bases, with 5 bases separating them. Germline lookup yields CDR1 MDHEN and CDR2 SYDVKM.

This chain links TRBV9 with TRBJ2-7; D not resolved. The CDR3 extends over 14 amino acids. The V end was cut by 4 bases, the J end by 0 bases, with 11 bases between. The germline CDR1 and CDR2 sequences are SGDLS and YYNGEE. The CDR3 bases are TGTGCCAGCAGCTCAGGTGGTCCCTCCTACGAGCAGTACTTC. Translating gives CASSSGGPSYEQYF.

This clone was counted once. The chain joins TRBV7-2 to TRBJ2-7; D may be TRBD2 (6 bases). Germline CDR1 reads SGHTA; CDR2 reads FQGNSA. The CDR3 has 17 amino acids. V lost 1 base and J lost 2, with 18 bases in between. The CDR3 coding sequence is TGTGCCAGCAGCTTAGTGTGGTGGCGGGAAGACGCCTACGAGCAGTACTTC. Its translation is CASSLVWWREDAYEQYF.

This rearrangement joins TRBV2 to TRBJ1-3; D remains unclear. V gave up 4 bases and J gave up 3 bases, with 10 bases separating them. This CDR3 region has 14 residues. Germline CDR1 SNHLY, CDR2 FYNNEI. CDR3: CASSGLGYGNTIYF. The CDR3 bases are TGTGCCAGCAGTGGACTCGGATATGGAAACACCATATATTTT.

The J gene is TRBJ1-1, the V gene TRBV5-6, with D maybe TRBD1 (5 bases). V was pared by 2 bases and J by 1 base, with 6 bases between. Germline assignment: CDR1 SGHDT and CDR2 YYEEEE. This CDR3 region has 13 residues. The CDR3 sequence is CASSFGTNTEAFF. Here the CDR3 DNA reads TGTGCCAGCAGCTTCGGGACGAACACTGAAGCTTTCTTT.

The J gene is TRBJ2-7, the V gene TRBV4-2; D unresolved. In germline, CDR1 is LGHNA, CDR2 YNFKEQ. Trimming took off 0 bases at V and 2 bases at J, with 17 bases between the two ends. The CDR3 has 17 amino acids. The CDR3 loop reads CASSQDPWTRSTYEQYF. In DNA, the CDR3 is TGTGCCAGCAGCCAAGATCCGTGGACGCGAAGCACCTACGAGCAGTACTTC.

The rearrangement joins TRBV19 to TRBJ2-2; 11 bases line up with TRBD2. Losses at the gene ends were 5 bases for V and 2 bases for J; bases not matched to a gene: 4. This CDR3 comprises 16 residues. CDR1 LNHDA and CDR2 SQIVND come from the germline V gene (reference sequence). This CDR3 is CASSLLAGGNTGELFF. The CDR3 DNA follows: TGTGCCAGTAGTCTTCTAGCGGGGGGTAACACCGGGGAGCTGTTTTTT.

The chain uses TRBV7-2 and TRBJ2-1, with a tentative D call TRBD1 (6 bases). CDR1 is SGHTA and CDR2 is FQGNSA in the germline V gene. This CDR3 has 14 residues. V lost 2 bases and J lost 7, with 12 bases in between. The CDR3 nucleotides read TGTGCCAGCAGCTTAAGGGGGAGTTGGAATGAGCAGTTCTTC. It yields the protein CASSLRGSWNEQFF.

The chain joins TRBV13 to TRBJ2-1; 9 bases align to TRBD2. The CDR3 loop spans 15 amino acids. J gave up 8 bases and V 5 bases, and 10 bases lay outside the gene matches. Germline V gene sequence: CDR1 PRHDT, CDR2 FYEKMQ (reference sequence). As DNA, the CDR3 is TGTGCCAGCAGCACCGGGACTAGCAGCTTAGATGAGCAGTTCTTC. Translating it yields CASSTGTSSLDEQFF. The full variable domain, in which reference TRBV13 and TRBJ2-1 provide the parts outside the CDR3, is AAGVIQSPRHLIKEKRETATLKCYPIPRHDTVYWYQQGPGQDPQFLISFYEKMQSDKGSIPDRFSAQQFSDYHSELNMSSLELGDSALYFCASSTGTSSLDEQFFGPGTRLTVL.

The V call is TRBV14, the J call TRBJ2-7; D not resolved. Trimming stripped 0 bases from V and 0 bases from J, with 21 bases between. CDR1 is SGHDN, CDR2 FVKESK, per germline. The CDR3 spans 19 residues. CDR3 DNA sequence: TGTGCCAGCAGCCAAGATTCCGGCCTAGAGCGAGAAGCCTCCTACGAGCAGTACTTC. This gives the protein CASSQDSGLEREASYEQYF.

A word on this clone: Additional DNA sequences in this sample encode the identical CDR3. This chain links TRBV5-1 with TRBJ1-1; D call uncertain. This CDR3 has 13 residues. The germline V and J ends were trimmed by 2 bases and 1 base, with 6 bases remaining between them. In germline, CDR1 is SGHRS, CDR2 YFSETQ. The CDR3 bases are TGCGCCAGCAGCTTCGGAGGGAACACTGAAGCTTTCTTT. This encodes CASSFGGNTEAFF.

J is TRBJ1-3 and V is TRBV5-5; 8 nucleotides line up with TRBD1. CDR1 SGHKS and CDR2 YYEKEE come from the germline V gene (reference sequence). Losses at the gene ends were 0 bases for V and 0 bases for J; bases not matched to a gene: 8. This CDR3 comprises 18 residues. In nucleotides, the CDR3 is TGTGCCAGCAGCTTGGTTGGACAGGGTCCGATCTCTGGAAACACCATATATTTT. Protein sequence: CASSLVGQGPISGNTIYF.

The chain has TRBV4-1 and TRBJ2-7, with D unclear. V was pared by 4 bases and J by 4 bases, with 11 bases between. CDR3 length: 13 residues. Germline V gene data show CDR1 as MGHRA and CDR2 as YSYEKL. This CDR3 is CASSPREGYEQYF. CDR3 coding DNA: TGCGCCAGCAGCCCCCGCGAAGGATACGAGCAGTACTTC.

The gene calls are TRBV6-6 and TRBJ1-5; no clear D. With 11 bases removed from V and 11 bases from J, the gap between germline ends came to 13 bases. The CDR3 runs 10 residues. Germline lookup yields CDR1 MNHNY and CDR2 SVGAGI (reference sequence). This chain's CDR3 is CAVGSVTQHF. The DNA for the CDR3 is TGTGCCGTGGGGTCAGTGACCCAGCATTTT.

The chain couples TRBV11-2 to TRBJ2-6, with 8 bases that match TRBD2. CDR3 length: 19 amino acids. V lost 5 bases to trimming and J lost 4 bases; unmatched junction nucleotides: 16. Looked up from germline, CDR1 is SGHAT and CDR2 is FQNNGV. CDR3 DNA: TGTGCCAGCAGCCGTCGGGCTAGCGGGTCGACGGGGGGGGCCAACGTCCTGACTTTC. Its protein product is CASSRRASGSTGGANVLTF. Variable domain in full (rest from reference TRBV11-2 and TRBJ2-6): EAGVAQSPRYKIIEKRQSVAFWCNPISGHATLYWYQQILGQGPKLLIQFQNNGVVDDSQLPKDRFSAERLKGVDSTLKIQPAKLEDSAVYLCASSRRASGSTGGANVLTFGAGSRLTVL.

This clone showed up just once. This chain uses TRBV27 with TRBJ1-5, with D perhaps TRBD1 (6 bases). This CDR3 has 14 residues. The germline V gene encodes CDR1 MNHEY and CDR2 SMNVEV (reference sequence). Trimming left V 5 bases short and J 2 bases short, with 10 bases between. This chain's CDR3 is CASSPRGGNQPQHF. CDR3 DNA: TGTGCCAGCAGTCCCAGGGGAGGCAATCAGCCCCAGCATTTT.

The rearrangement links TRBV7-9 to TRBJ1-2, with D maybe TRBD1 (5 bases). Trimming cost V 1 base and J 2 bases, with 17 bases left between them. The CDR3 loop spans 17 amino acids. Germline loops: CDR1 SEHNR, CDR2 FQNEAQ (reference sequence). CDR3 sequence: CASSLEGGGSQNYGYTF. The CDR3 DNA reads TGTGCCAGCAGCTTAGAGGGCGGGGGATCACAGAACTATGGCTACACCTTC. The full variable domain, rest sourced from reference TRBV7-9 and TRBJ1-2, is DTGVSQNPRHKITKRGQNVTFRCDPISEHNRLYWYRQTLGQGPEFLTYFQNEAQLEKSRLLSDRFSAERPKGSFSTLEIQRTEQGDSAMYLCASSLEGGGSQNYGYTFGSGTRLTVV.

On this clone: One end of the junction does not line up with germline, which may come from a read error. The CDR3 loop is CASSVADTGLGETQYF. The CDR3 DNA reads as TGTGCCAGCAGCGTAGCAGACACAGGGTTAGGGGAGACCCAGTACTTC. The V gene is TRBV7-8, the J gene TRBJ2-5; D perhaps matches TRBD1 (6 bases). CDR1 is SGHVS and CDR2 is FQNEAQ in the germline V gene. This CDR3 contains 16 residues. Based on the CDR3 plus reference TRBV7-8 and TRBJ2-5, the full variable domain is GAGVSQSPRYKVAKRGQDVALRCDPISGHVSLFWYQQALGQGPEFLTYFQNEAQLDKSGLPSDRFFAERPEGSVSTLKIQRTQQEDSAVYLCASSVADTGLGETQYFGPGTRLLVL.

The chain employs TRBV6-1 and TRBJ1-2; a weak D match, TRBD1 (5 bases). Trimming removed 4 bases at V and 10 bases at J, with 19 bases between. This CDR3 has 14 amino acids. Looked up from germline, CDR1 is MNHNS and CDR2 is SASEGT. The CDR3 sequence is CASSGPGDPWVYTF. The CDR3 coding sequence is TGTGCCAGCAGTGGCCCGGGGGACCCGTGGGTCTACACCTTC.

J is TRBJ2-7 and V is TRBV19; D remains unclear. The germline V gene encodes CDR1 LNHDA and CDR2 SQIVND (reference sequence). V was shortened by 5 bases and J by 3 bases, with 20 bases between the two germline ends. There are 16 residues in the CDR3. The chain's CDR3 is CASSPSRGQNGYEQYF. CDR3 bases: TGTGCCAGTAGTCCCAGTCGTGGGCAGAATGGCTACGAGCAGTACTTC.

The V gene is TRBV28, the J gene TRBJ1-2; weak D call: TRBD1 (6 bases). Trimming pared 4 bases from V and 3 bases from J, leaving 15 bases between. Germline V gene data show CDR1 as MDHEN and CDR2 as SYDVKM. The CDR3 covers 15 residues. The CDR3 spells CASSSLGTLHYGYTF. The CDR3 DNA follows: TGTGCCAGCAGTTCACTAGGGACATTACACTATGGCTACACCTTC.